The 17 T cell receptor beta chains below were found in one sample sequenced in a study of blood T cell repertoires in COVID-19 (dated by TCRdb to 2018 to 2020). The library was built by means of the immunoSEQ multiplex PCR assay. In its TCRdb copy, this immuneACCESS table keeps in-frame sequences only and misses some clones. Where compared with another copy, unresolved V genes explain less than half of these, and the others have no known cause. The table for this sample lists 150,000 to 200,000 clones; around nine tenths of them were counted only once. Jointly, the top ten make up about 2.5% of the sample. Sequencing input: peripheral blood. Every receptor here comes from a man in his forties or fifties with active or convalescent COVID-19.

This chain uses TRBV10-3 with TRBJ1-1, with D possibly matching TRBD1 (6 bases). The CDR3 extends over 13 amino acids. CDR1 and CDR2 (germline): ENHRY, SYGVKD. V lost 9 bases, J lost 0 bases, and 11 bases lay in between. Here the CDR3 reads CAIGQGMNTEAFF. For the CDR3, the DNA is TGTGCCATAGGCCAGGGGATGAACACTGAAGCTTTCTTT.

The V gene is TRBV28, the J gene TRBJ1-2; tentative D call: TRBD1 (6 bases). Germline V gene lookup returns CDR1 MDHEN and CDR2 SYDVKM. V dropped 1 base and J dropped 5 bases, with 11 bases sitting between them. CDR3 length equals 14 residues. In DNA form, the CDR3 reads TGTGCCAGCAGTTTATCCAGGGGTCGATATGGCTACACCTTC. Translating gives CASSLSRGRYGYTF.

The CDR3 sequence is CASSLDRVETQYF. DNA of the CDR3: TGTGCCAGCAGCTTAGATCGGGTAGAGACCCAGTACTTC. V is TRBV11-2 and J is TRBJ2-5; D uncertain. V was trimmed by 0 bases and J by 4 bases, leaving 6 bases between them. Germline lookup yields CDR1 SGHAT and CDR2 FQNNGV. This CDR3 comprises 13 residues.

The V gene is TRBV6-5, the J gene TRBJ1-6; D remains unclear. V was shortened by 4 bases and J by 0 bases, with 10 bases between the two germline ends. CDR1 MNHEY and CDR2 SVGAGI come from the germline V gene. The CDR3 sequence is 16 residues long. CDR3 nucleotide sequence: TGTGCCAGCAGTTCCGACTGGAGCTCCTATAATTCACCCCTCCACTTT. It translates to CASSSDWSSYNSPLHF.

This chain uses TRBV7-9 with TRBJ1-3; D possibly corresponds to TRBD1 (6 bases). Germline-derived CDR1 and CDR2 are SEHNR and FQNEAQ (reference sequence). The V gene lost 5 bases and the J gene lost 2 bases, with 10 bases spanning the gap. This CDR3 region has 14 residues. CDR3 sequence (DNA): TGTGCCAGCAGCCAGACAGGAACTGGAAACACCATATATTTT. This translates into CASSQTGTGNTIYF.

This clone was counted a few times. This chain connects TRBV19 to TRBJ1-2, with a possible D match to TRBD1 (5 bases). V was trimmed by 3 bases and J by 6 bases, leaving 14 bases between them. CDR1 and CDR2 (germline): LNHDA, SQIVND (reference sequence). The CDR3 is 14 amino acids. Here the CDR3 reads CASSIWGRVDGYTF. CDR3 coding DNA: TGTGCCAGTAGTATTTGGGGCAGGGTCGATGGCTACACCTTC.

The rearrangement joins TRBV27 to TRBJ2-1, with D possibly being TRBD2 (6 bases). The ends were cut back, 6 bases at V and 5 bases at J, with 11 bases in the middle. This CDR3 has 13 amino acids. CDR1 MNHEY and CDR2 SMNVEV come from the germline V gene (reference sequence). Here the CDR3 DNA reads TGTGCCAGCAGGCCCGGGAGACACAATGAGCAGTTCTTC. Its translation: CASRPGRHNEQFF.

This chain joins TRBV28 and TRBJ2-7, with D perhaps TRBD1 (5 bases). Germline loops: CDR1 MDHEN, CDR2 SYDVKM. Trimming shortened V by 7 bases and J by 0 bases, and 10 bases separated the two germline ends. The CDR3 covers 13 residues. The CDR3 loop reads CASTSGSSYEQYF. DNA for the CDR3: TGTGCCAGCACCTCAGGGTCCTCCTACGAGCAGTACTTC. Full variable domain (missing parts from reference TRBV28 and TRBJ2-7): DVKVTQSSRYLVKRTGEKVFLECVQDMDHENMFWYRQDPGLGLRLIYFSYDVKMKEKGDIPEGYSVSREKKERFSLILESASTNQTSMYLCASTSGSSYEQYFGPGTRLTVT.

This chain links TRBV2 with TRBJ2-7; 8 bases fit TRBD1. Germline V gene lookup returns CDR1 SNHLY and CDR2 FYNNEI. Trimming cost V 6 bases and J 1 base; bases outside gene matches: 8. The CDR3 loop spans 15 amino acids. In DNA, the CDR3 is TGTGCCAGCAGACGGACAGGGTTGGGGTCCTACGAGCAGTACTTC. Its translation: CASRRTGLGSYEQYF.

The chain recombines TRBV9 with TRBJ2-3; the D gene is possibly TRBD2 (6 bases). CDR3 length equals 15 residues. CDR1 SGDLS and CDR2 YYNGEE come from the germline V gene. V was trimmed by 0 bases and J by 4 bases, leaving 12 bases between them. The chain's CDR3 is CASSVGWRDPDTQYF. CDR3 in DNA: TGTGCCAGCAGCGTAGGTTGGCGGGATCCAGATACGCAGTATTTT.

This chain uses TRBV28 with TRBJ1-2; 9 bases agree with TRBD1. V lost 5 bases and J lost 7; bases outside the gene matches: 11. The CDR3 is 15 residues long. The V gene's germline CDR1 is MDHEN and CDR2 SYDVKM. CDR3 sequence reads: CASSPLTGGTGGYTF. CDR3 sequence (DNA): TGTGCCAGCAGTCCCTTGACAGGGGGGACCGGTGGCTACACCTTC.

J is TRBJ2-1 and V is TRBV9; 7 bases line up with TRBD1. Germline V CDR1 and CDR2: SGDLS, YYNGEE. The V segment lost 4 bases and the J segment 2 bases; nucleotides outside the gene matches: 6. The CDR3 totals 15 residues. For the CDR3, the DNA is TGTGCCAGCAGCTTAGGGGGACAGCCCTACAATGAGCAGTTCTTC. This codes for CASSLGGQPYNEQFF.

The V gene is TRBV5-1, the J gene TRBJ2-7; 7 bases are shared with TRBD1. J gave up 3 bases and V 4 bases, and 1 base lay outside the gene matches. The CDR3 sequence is 12 residues long. CDR1 and CDR2 from the germline V gene are SGHRS and YFSETQ. In DNA, the CDR3 is TGCGCCAGCAGCAGGGACAGCTACGAGCAGTACTTC. Translated: CASSRDSYEQYF.

The chain links TRBV28 to TRBJ1-4, with TRBD1 identical over 9 bases. The CDR3 contains 17 residues. After removal of 2 bases from V and 5 bases from J, the junction contained 9 bases not matched to a gene. Per germline, CDR1 MDHEN and CDR2 SYDVKM. CDR3 sequence: CASSLRFDRGDNEKLFF. CDR3 DNA sequence: TGTGCCAGCAGTTTACGATTCGACAGGGGGGACAATGAAAAACTGTTTTTT. Together with reference TRBV28 and TRBJ1-4, the CDR3 gives the full variable domain: DVKVTQSSRYLVKRTGEKVFLECVQDMDHENMFWYRQDPGLGLRLIYFSYDVKMKEKGDIPEGYSVSREKKERFSLILESASTNQTSMYLCASSLRFDRGDNEKLFFGSGTQLSVL.

Regarding this clone: One end of the junction varies from germline; a read error may be responsible. The CDR3 nucleotides read TGTGCCAGCACACCCACCCCCGGTTTCGGTCAGCCCCAGCATTTT. Translation gives CASTPTPGFGQPQHF. This sequence joins TRBV18 and TRBJ1-5; D is unresolved. The CDR3 runs to 15 residues. Germline-derived CDR1 and CDR2 are KGHSH and LQKENI.

The chain recombines TRBV18 with TRBJ2-1; maybe TRBD2 (5 bases). V was shortened by 2 bases and J by 7 bases, with 6 bases between the two germline ends. The CDR3 covers 12 residues. Per the germline V gene, CDR1 is KGHSH and CDR2 is LQKENI. The CDR3 coding sequence is TGTGCCAGCTCACCAGGGAGTAATGAGCAGTTCTTC. Its translation is CASSPGSNEQFF.

The chain is built from TRBV5-1 and TRBJ2-7; D unclear. V lost 4 bases and J lost 2, with 10 bases in between. CDR3 size: 13 residues. Per germline, CDR1 SGHRS and CDR2 YFSETQ. The CDR3 reads CASSPTGTYEQYF. CDR3 coding DNA: TGCGCCAGCAGCCCGACTGGTACCTACGAGCAGTACTTC. Drawing the rest from reference TRBV5-1 and TRBJ2-7, the complete variable domain is KAGVTQTPRYLIKTRGQQVTLSCSPISGHRSVSWYQQTPGQGLQFLFEYFSETQRNKGNFPGRFSGRQFSNSRSEMNVSTLELGDSALYLCASSPTGTYEQYFGPGTRLTVT.